The 2 T cell receptor beta chains in this list originate from one sample, sequenced in a study of early T cells in non-severe SARS-CoV-2 infection (dated by TCRdb to 2020 to 2023). Library prep was done by 5' RACE. The sequencer listed for this sample is NextSeq 500. The public sequencing data were trimmed at Q25 with fastp and processed into clonotypes with MiXCR by TCRdb, which kept only in-frame beta chains. Entries are consolidated by CDR3 protein sequence, retaining the most common genes and DNA. The sample table records 85,000 to 100,000 distinct CDR3 sequences; 16% of these occur just once. Roughly 1.3% of the sample belongs to the ten largest clones. The sample taken for sequencing was whole blood. These receptors all come from an adult who was a healthcare worker with PCR-confirmed SARS-CoV-2 infection or an uninfected control (not recorded which).

This chain connects TRBV20-1 to TRBJ1-2; no clear D. This CDR3 is built from 17 residues. V was clipped by 0 bases and J by 2 bases, with 19 bases between them. Germline V CDR1 and CDR2: DFQATT, SNEGSKA (reference sequence). CDR3 DNA sequence: TGCAGTGCTAGAGAGGGTAATGGTTTGTGGGCCAACTATGGCTACACCTTC. It specifies CSAREGNGLWANYGYTF.

This clonotype showed up many times. The chain has TRBV28 and TRBJ2-1; TRBD1 matches 8 bases. CDR1 and CDR2 from the germline V gene are MDHEN and SYDVKM. The V gene end was trimmed by 6 bases and the J gene end by 7 bases; junction bases not matched to a gene: 8. CDR3 size: 14 residues. CDR3 DNA: TGTGCCAGCAGCCATCAGGGGGCGCGGAATGAGCAGTTCTTC. The encoded protein is CASSHQGARNEQFF.